The 31 T cell receptor beta chains below were found in one sample sequenced in a study of blood T cell repertoires in COVID-19 (dated by TCRdb to the early 2020s). The receptor library was made with the immunoSEQ multiplex PCR assay. TCRdb stores this immuneACCESS table with in-frame sequences only. Part of the clones is absent; in the studies checked, under half of the shortfall reflects unresolved V genes, and no reason is known for the rest. For this sample there are about 270,000 clones; approximately 89% appear just once. Approximately 3% of the sample lies in the top ten. Sequenced input: PBMCs or T cells enriched from blood (not recorded which). All receptors come from a man aged 35-49 years who had been exposed to COVID-19.

This clone has a single count. The chain combines TRBV18 with TRBJ1-2; tentative D call: TRBD1 (5 bases). The CDR3 sequence is 15 residues long. Germline V gene sequence: CDR1 KGHSH, CDR2 LQKENI. V lost 6 bases, J lost 3 bases, and 17 bases lay in between. The CDR3, as DNA: TGTGCCAGCTCCCCTAAAGAGACAGTGTACTATGGCTACACCTTC. Translated: CASSPKETVYYGYTF. Filled out from reference TRBV18 and TRBJ1-2, the complete variable domain reads NAGVMQNPRHLVRRRGQEARLRCSPMKGHSHVYWYRQLPEEGLKFMVYLQKENIIDESGMPKERFSAEFPKEGPSILRIQQVVRGDSAAYFCASSPKETVYYGYTFGSGTRLTVV.

The rearrangement joins TRBV2 to TRBJ2-3; TRBD2 matches 7 bases. CDR3 size: 15 residues. Germline loops: CDR1 SNHLY, CDR2 FYNNEI. The V gene end was trimmed by 2 bases and the J gene end by 2 bases; junction bases not matched to a gene: 4. CDR3 in DNA: TGTGCCAGCAGTGAACTAGCGGATTACACAGATACGCAGTATTTT. It codes for CASSELADYTDTQYF.

V usage is TRBV2 and J usage is TRBJ1-4, with D tentatively TRBD1 (6 bases). Germline values: CDR1 SNHLY, CDR2 FYNNEI. Trimming removed 7 bases from V and 1 base from J, with 7 bases in between. The CDR3 contains 13 residues. The CDR3 here is CASTRGTNEKLFF. The CDR3 DNA reads as TGTGCCAGCACCAGGGGAACTAATGAAAAACTGTTTTTT.

Points on this clone: The same CDR3 also results from other DNA sequences found in this sample. The chain employs TRBV19 and TRBJ2-7; TRBD2 matches at 9 bases. V was clipped by 6 bases and J by 2 bases; unmatched bases: 5. CDR1 is LNHDA and CDR2 is SQIVND in the germline V gene (reference sequence). The CDR3 contains 14 residues. CDR3 nucleotide sequence: TGTGCCAGTAGCCTAGCGGGGCCTCCCTACGAGCAGTACTTC. Amino acids: CASSLAGPPYEQYF.

The rearrangement links TRBV10-3 to TRBJ2-2; maybe TRBD1 (5 bases). The CDR3 runs to 16 residues. V shed 2 bases and J shed 1 base, with 11 bases lying between them. CDR1 ENHRY and CDR2 SYGVKD come from the germline V gene. Here the CDR3 reads CAISEGPTGNTGELFF. CDR3 sequence (DNA): TGTGCCATCAGTGAGGGACCTACAGGGAACACCGGGGAGCTGTTTTTT.

The CDR3 coding sequence is TGTGCCAGCAGCTTCTCGACAGGGGGAGAGACCCAGTACTTC. Protein sequence: CASSFSTGGETQYF. This chain joins TRBV5-5 and TRBJ2-5; TRBD1 aligns across 9 bases. Germline V lookup: CDR1 SGHKS, CDR2 YYEKEE (reference sequence). Unmatched junction bases numbered 3, after V lost 2 bases and J lost 4 bases. The CDR3 has 14 residues. Together with reference TRBV5-5 and TRBJ2-5, the CDR3 gives the full variable domain: DAGVTQSPTHLIKTRGQQVTLRCSPISGHKSVSWYQQVLGQGPQFIFQYYEKEERGRGNFPDRFSARQFPNYSSELNVNALLLGDSALYLCASSFSTGGETQYFGPGTRLLVL.

The chain uses TRBV5-1 and TRBJ1-3; perhaps TRBD1 as D (5 bases). CDR3 length: 14 residues. The germline V and J ends were trimmed by 4 bases and 5 bases, with 13 bases remaining between them. Germline CDR1 SGHRS, CDR2 YFSETQ. CDR3 nucleotide sequence: TGCGCCAGCAGCGCGAACGGGGGAAGAAACACCATATATTTT. This translates into CASSANGGRNTIYF. Full variable domain (missing parts from reference TRBV5-1 and TRBJ1-3): KAGVTQTPRYLIKTRGQQVTLSCSPISGHRSVSWYQQTPGQGLQFLFEYFSETQRNKGNFPGRFSGRQFSNSRSEMNVSTLELGDSALYLCASSANGGRNTIYFGEGSWLTVV.

This clone appeared a few times. The chain combines TRBV12-3 or TRBV12-4 with TRBJ2-7; D possibly corresponds to TRBD1 (6 bases). The CDR3 is made up of 11 amino acids. The germline V and J ends were trimmed by 7 bases and 7 bases, with 11 bases remaining between them. The CDR3 coding sequence is TGTGCCAGCACGCAGGGGAATGAGCAGTACTTC. It is translated as CASTQGNEQYF.

The chain's CDR3 is CASSDPAGGHEQYF. The CDR3 DNA is TGTGCCAGCAGTGATCCAGCGGGGGGACACGAGCAGTACTTC. This chain links TRBV25-1 with TRBJ2-7; TRBD2 aligns across 9 bases. CDR3 length equals 14 residues. Trimming removed 3 bases from V and 5 bases from J; junction bases left unmatched: 5. Germline V lookup: CDR1 MGHDK, CDR2 SYGVNS.

The chain recombines TRBV6-6 with TRBJ1-5; 10 bases agree with TRBD1. Looked up from germline, CDR1 is MNHNY and CDR2 is SVGAGI (reference sequence). The CDR3 has 16 residues. V was pared by 6 bases and J by 5 bases, with 10 bases of the junction left unmatched. The CDR3 bases are TGTGCCAGCAGCGCGGGGGGGACAGGGGAGTATCAGCCCCAGCATTTT. As protein: CASSAGGTGEYQPQHF.

The J gene is TRBJ1-1, the V gene TRBV5-1; 10 nucleotides line up with TRBD1. The junction had 8 bases not matched to a gene; V was cut back by 4 bases and J by 5 bases. CDR3 length: 15 amino acids. Germline lookup yields CDR1 SGHRS and CDR2 YFSETQ. CDR3 nucleotides: TGCGCCAGCAGCGAAGAGACAGGGGGCAGGACTGAAGCTTTCTTT. Its protein product is CASSEETGGRTEAFF. The full variable domain, rest sourced from reference TRBV5-1 and TRBJ1-1, is KAGVTQTPRYLIKTRGQQVTLSCSPISGHRSVSWYQQTPGQGLQFLFEYFSETQRNKGNFPGRFSGRQFSNSRSEMNVSTLELGDSALYLCASSEETGGRTEAFFGQGTRLTVV.

The V call is TRBV10-1, the J call TRBJ1-1; tentative D call: TRBD1 (6 bases). Trimming cost V 3 bases and J 11 bases, with 16 bases left between them. Germline V gene sequence: CDR1 WNHNN, CDR2 SYGVQD (reference sequence). The CDR3 runs 13 residues. As DNA, the CDR3 is TGCGCCAGCAGTGATCCCGACGGTAGGGGGGCTTTCTTT. It codes for CASSDPDGRGAFF.

This clone is a singleton in its sample. This chain links TRBV25-1 with TRBJ2-7; TRBD2 aligns across 7 bases. From germline, CDR1 is MGHDK and CDR2 SYGVNS. The CDR3 has 14 residues. J was trimmed by 6 bases and V by 3 bases; bases with no gene match: 8. The CDR3 sequence is CASSEGGTKREQYF. The CDR3 nucleotides are TGTGCCAGCAGTGAGGGGGGGACTAAACGCGAGCAGTACTTC.

This chain links TRBV7-9 with TRBJ2-1, with D unclear. With 5 bases removed from V and 6 bases from J, the gap between germline ends came to 14 bases. The CDR3 consists of 14 residues. The germline V gene encodes CDR1 SEHNR and CDR2 FQNEAQ (reference sequence). The CDR3, as DNA: TGTGCCAGCAGCCTATCTGTTCCGGGCAATGAGCAGTTCTTC. It is translated as CASSLSVPGNEQFF.

This sequence joins TRBV11-2 and TRBJ2-3; 11 nucleotides line up with TRBD2. V lost 5 bases to trimming and J lost 6 bases; unmatched junction nucleotides: 10. Germline V gives CDR1 SGHAT, CDR2 FQNNGV. The CDR3 length is 16 residues. The CDR3 region is CASSEGRLAGRDTQYF. The DNA for the CDR3 is TGTGCCAGCAGCGAGGGCCGACTAGCGGGACGGGATACGCAGTATTTT.

This sequence joins TRBV19 and TRBJ1-1; possibly TRBD1 for D (6 bases). Trimming left V 7 bases short and J 3 bases short, with 15 bases between. The CDR3 is 14 residues long. CDR1 and CDR2 from the germline V gene are LNHDA and SQIVND (reference sequence). The CDR3 here is CASNLPGVHTEAFF. The CDR3 coding sequence is TGTGCCAGTAACCTCCCAGGGGTCCACACTGAAGCTTTCTTT.

The genes are TRBV3-1 (or the pseudogene TRBV3-2) and TRBJ2-7; the D gene is possibly TRBD2 (5 bases). There are 15 residues in the CDR3. The germline gives CDR1 LGHDT, CDR2 YNNKEL (reference sequence). V lost 0 bases and J lost 0, with 9 bases in between. This chain's CDR3 is CASSQDGGDSYEQYF. CDR3 bases: TGTGCCAGCAGCCAAGATGGAGGAGACTCCTACGAGCAGTACTTC.

This chain uses TRBV11-2 with TRBJ2-1; 10 bases match TRBD2. Losses at the gene ends were 1 base for V and 6 bases for J; bases not matched to a gene: 15. Germline V gene lookup returns CDR1 SGHAT and CDR2 FQNNGV. There are 19 residues in the CDR3. The CDR3 spells CASSLGTGSSSGRINEQFF. CDR3 coding DNA: TGTGCCAGCAGCTTAGGGACAGGGTCGTCTAGCGGGAGAATCAATGAGCAGTTCTTC.

J is TRBJ2-7 and V is TRBV5-1, with D perhaps matching TRBD2 (5 bases). CDR1 is SGHRS and CDR2 is YFSETQ in the germline V gene. This CDR3 has 18 residues. V was clipped by 0 bases and J by 6 bases, with 25 bases between them. The CDR3: CASSLGGEVSAAVAEQYF. Here the CDR3 DNA reads TGCGCCAGCAGCTTGGGGGGAGAGGTTTCCGCGGCGGTCGCCGAGCAGTACTTC.

The chain recombines TRBV28 with TRBJ1-1, with D uncertain. Germline-derived CDR1 and CDR2 are MDHEN and SYDVKM. Trimming cost V 3 bases and J 6 bases, with 11 bases left between them. This CDR3 region has 13 residues. This CDR3 reads CASSLTFSSEAFF. The CDR3 DNA reads as TGTGCCAGCAGTTTGACATTCTCCTCTGAAGCTTTCTTT.

The chain uses TRBV9 and TRBJ1-1, with D possibly TRBD1 on 5 matching bases. The CDR3 length is 14 residues. Germline CDR1 reads SGDLS; CDR2 reads YYNGEE. V was shortened by 1 base and J by 5 bases, with 12 bases between the two germline ends. CDR3 in DNA: TGTGCCAGCAGCGTACTAGGGGTAGGTACTGAAGCTTTCTTT. It yields the protein CASSVLGVGTEAFF.

The V gene is TRBV27, the J gene TRBJ2-1; 7 bases align to TRBD1. The junction had 5 bases not matched to a gene; V was cut back by 5 bases and J by 4 bases. Germline lookup yields CDR1 MNHEY and CDR2 SMNVEV (reference sequence). The CDR3 contains 14 residues. The CDR3 reads CASSGRDSYNEQFF. The CDR3 region has the DNA TGTGCCAGCAGTGGCCGGGACAGTTACAATGAGCAGTTCTTC.

This chain links TRBV7-8 with TRBJ1-5; D remains ambiguous. V lost 3 bases and J lost 8, with 8 bases in between. Germline CDR1 SGHVS, CDR2 FQNEAQ. This CDR3 is 12 amino acids long. The CDR3 DNA follows: TGTGCCAGCAGCTTCGGTAGAGAGCCCCAGCATTTT. Translated, it gives CASSFGREPQHF.

The V gene is TRBV4-1, the J gene TRBJ2-3; a weak D match, TRBD2 (6 bases). The CDR3 totals 18 residues. Germline assignment: CDR1 MGHRA and CDR2 YSYEKL. The V gene lost 0 bases and the J gene lost 0 bases, with 16 bases spanning the gap. CDR3 residues: CASSQEPRSGKSTDTQYF. Written as DNA, the CDR3 is TGCGCCAGCAGCCAAGAGCCGCGTAGCGGTAAAAGCACAGATACGCAGTATTTT.

This clone was observed a single time. This chain joins TRBV27 and TRBJ1-2, with TRBD1 identical over 10 bases. Per the germline V gene, CDR1 is MNHEY and CDR2 is SMNVEV (reference sequence). The CDR3 has 14 amino acids. The J segment lost 6 bases and the V segment lost 3 bases, leaving 4 bases of the junction unmatched. The CDR3 protein is CASSFLDRGHGYTF. DNA for the CDR3: TGTGCCAGCAGTTTTTTAGACAGGGGGCATGGCTACACCTTC.

The V and J genes are TRBV4-1 and TRBJ2-6; 7 bases fit TRBD2. The CDR3 has 16 amino acids. Germline trimming cut 2 bases from V and 1 base from J; bases unmatched to any gene: 2. Looked up from germline, CDR1 is MGHRA and CDR2 is YSYEKL. The CDR3 sequence is CASSQWGGSGANVLTF. CDR3 nucleotide sequence: TGCGCCAGCAGCCAATGGGGGGGGTCTGGGGCCAACGTCCTGACTTTC.

This clone was counted once. The CDR3 protein is CASQSPGGSSQETQYF. The CDR3 DNA reads as TGTGCCAGTCAGAGTCCCGGCGGGTCTAGCCAAGAGACCCAGTACTTC. The chain is built from TRBV19 and TRBJ2-5; D is perhaps TRBD2 (5 bases). CDR3 length: 16 residues. The ends were cut back, 8 bases at V and 1 base at J, with 20 bases in the middle. Germline loops: CDR1 LNHDA, CDR2 SQIVND (reference sequence).

For the CDR3, the DNA is TGTGCCAGCAGTGAGACACAGGGACGAAACGTTGAGCAGTTCTTC. Amino acid sequence: CASSETQGRNVEQFF. The chain uses TRBV27 and TRBJ2-1; weak D call: TRBD1 (6 bases). The germline gives CDR1 MNHEY, CDR2 SMNVEV (reference sequence). This CDR3 has 15 amino acids. The germline V and J ends were trimmed by 5 bases and 9 bases, with 20 bases remaining between them.

The rearrangement links TRBV7-8 to TRBJ1-1; D call uncertain. V shed 5 bases and J shed 4 bases, with 14 bases lying between them. CDR3 length: 14 amino acids. Germline assignment: CDR1 SGHVS and CDR2 FQNEAQ. Here the CDR3 reads CASSPMRGVTEAFF. The DNA of the CDR3 is TGTGCCAGCAGCCCCATGAGAGGTGTCACTGAAGCTTTCTTT.

The chain joins TRBV2 to TRBJ1-3; D is unclear. This CDR3 spans 13 amino acids. Germline V gene data show CDR1 as SNHLY and CDR2 as FYNNEI. Trimming stripped 3 bases from V and 0 bases from J, with 3 bases between. The CDR3 DNA reads TGTGCCAGCAGTGACAACTCTGGAAACACCATATATTTT. Translation gives CASSDNSGNTIYF.

V gene TRBV5-1 combines with J gene TRBJ1-1; no clear D. CDR3 length equals 15 residues. In germline, CDR1 is SGHRS, CDR2 YFSETQ. V gave up 4 bases and J gave up 0 bases, with 13 bases separating them. CDR3 DNA: TGCGCCAGCAGCCGGAGGCAGAGCATGAACACTGAAGCTTTCTTT. This translates into CASSRRQSMNTEAFF.